A selection of T cell receptor beta chains follows, all from one sample in a study of vaccination effects on CD4 cells after COVID-19. Antigen specificity for these receptors is unknown. Here immunoSEQ multiplex PCR was the method, and the copy in TCRdb shows in-frame clones only, minus some. In the table there are tens of thousands of clones, 55% to 80% of which are singletons. This sample comprised CD4+ T cells from PBMCs cultured without peptide, obtained before COVID-19 vaccination. These receptors originate from a human donor who received a COVID-19 vaccine. Each CDR3 is given with its conserved first and last residue. Each record gives: D gene, V gene, clone size, J gene, CDR3 protein, CDR3 DNA. The D gene is left open where the match is weak. Clone size appears in some rows only: once, few, many, or a class for an expanded clone.

TRBD1,TRBV5-1,-,TRBJ1-2,CASSLGQGAEGYTF,TGCGCCAGCAGCTTGGGACAGGGGGCGGAAGGCTACACCTTC
TRBD2,TRBV5-1,few,TRBJ2-1,CASSLRLAGDKRNEQFF,TGCGCCAGCAGCCTCCGACTAGCGGGAGACAAGAGGAATGAGCAGTTCTTC
-,TRBV18,-,TRBJ1-3,CASSPRAGSSGNTIYF,TGTGCCAGCTCACCACGTGCAGGGAGCTCTGGAAACACCATATATTTT
-,TRBV5-5,-,TRBJ2-5,CASSQPGTQYF,TGTGCCAGCAGCCAACCTGGGACCCAGTACTTC
-,TRBV7-2,-,TRBJ1-6,CASSLYPQGSGSPLHF,TGTGCCAGCAGCTTATACCCCCAGGGAAGCGGTTCACCCCTCCACTTT
TRBD1,TRBV19,-,TRBJ2-7,CASSQGVTYEQYF,TGTGCCAGTAGTCAGGGGGTCACCTACGAGCAGTACTTC
-,TRBV6-5,-,TRBJ1-1,CATTKTGWDTEAFF,TGTGCCACCACTAAAACAGGGTGGGACACTGAAGCTTTCTTT
-,TRBV9,-,TRBJ1-1,CASSVTTSLYTEAFF,TGTGCCAGCAGCGTAACGACTAGCCTTTACACTGAAGCTTTCTTT
-,TRBV19,-,TRBJ1-2,CASMQIREKGYTF,TGTGCCAGTATGCAAATCAGGGAGAAGGGCTACACCTTC
TRBD1,TRBV27,-,TRBJ1-2,CASSPGQGGKSYTF,TGTGCCAGCAGCCCGGGACAGGGAGGAAAGAGCTACACCTTC
-,TRBV5-4,-,TRBJ1-4,CASSLAWGAKGAEKLFF,TGTGCCAGCAGCTTGGCCTGGGGGGCAAAGGGAGCGGAAAAACTGTTTTTT
-,TRBV6-5,-,TRBJ1-4,CASRYTTNEKLFF,TGTGCCAGCAGATATACAACTAATGAAAAACTGTTTTTT
TRBD1,TRBV25-1,-,TRBJ1-1,CASKPTGGAGGAAFF,TGTGCCAGCAAACCTACAGGGGGCGCGGGTGGAGCGGCTTTCTTT
TRBD1,TRBV5-1,-,TRBJ1-1,CASSTDSTGRNAEAFF,TGCGCCAGCAGCACAGACTCGACAGGGAGGAACGCTGAAGCTTTCTTT
TRBD2,TRBV9,-,TRBJ2-1,CASSPLSGTSSYNEQFF,TGTGCCAGCAGCCCCCTTAGCGGGACAAGCTCCTACAATGAGCAGTTCTTC
TRBD1,TRBV2,-,TRBJ2-6,CASSGTGGAGANVLTF,TGTGCCAGCAGTGGGACAGGGGGCGCTGGGGCCAACGTCCTGACTTTC
-,TRBV5-4,-,TRBJ2-7,CASSFGLYYEQYF,TGTGCCAGCAGCTTTGGGCTGTACTACGAGCAGTACTTC
-,TRBV6-5,-,TRBJ1-2,CASSSAWGTGGYTF,TGTGCCAGCAGTTCCGCGTGGGGAACAGGGGGCTACACCTTC
-,TRBV30,-,TRBJ2-5,CAWSKRLRETQYF,TGTGCCTGGAGTAAGAGGCTCCGGGAGACCCAGTACTTC
TRBD1,TRBV15,few,TRBJ1-4,CATSSPGTGGEKLFF,TGTGCCACCAGCAGCCCGGGGACAGGGGGGGAAAAACTGTTTTTT
TRBD1,TRBV6-6,once,TRBJ1-1,CASSFPGQGSGTEAFF,TGTGCCAGCAGTTTTCCGGGACAGGGGAGCGGAACTGAAGCTTTCTTT
-,TRBV24-1,-,TRBJ2-5,CATSGGAETQYF,TGTGCCACCAGTGGGGGTGCTGAGACCCAGTACTTC
-,TRBV7-9,-,TRBJ1-6,CASSLGQVNSPLHF,TGTGCCAGCAGCTTAGGGCAGGTGAATTCACCCCTCCACTTT
-,TRBV18,-,TRBJ1-2,CASSPRGENYGYTF,TGTGCCAGCTCACCGAGGGGTGAGAACTATGGCTACACCTTC
-,TRBV25-1,once,TRBJ1-1,CASSEIVWGHGAFF,TGTGCCAGCAGTGAAATAGTTTGGGGGCATGGGGCTTTCTTT
-,TRBV5-4,-,TRBJ2-7,CASSLEVGEQYF,TGTGCCAGCAGCTTAGAGGTGGGAGAGCAGTACTTC
-,TRBV5-4,-,TRBJ1-5,CASSLGGPGQPQHF,TGTGCCAGCAGCTTGGGGGGACCCGGGCAGCCCCAGCATTTT
-,TRBV11-2,-,TRBJ2-7,CASSRGGAEEQYF,TGTGCCAGCAGCAGAGGGGGGGCTGAGGAGCAGTACTTC
TRBD1,TRBV2,medium-sized,TRBJ1-3,CASTNRGTGGNTIYF,TGTGCCAGCACTAACCGCGGGACAGGCGGAAACACCATATATTTT
-,TRBV7-7,medium-sized,TRBJ1-5,CASSLAVDQPQHF,TGTGCCAGCAGCTTAGCGGTTGATCAGCCCCAGCATTTT
-,TRBV12-3/TRBV12-4,few,TRBJ1-6,CASRDTGNSPLHF,TGTGCCAGCAGAGACACAGGGAATTCACCCCTCCACTTT
-,TRBV9,-,TRBJ2-2,CASSVGEYGELFF,TGTGCCAGCAGCGTAGGGGAATATGGGGAGCTGTTTTTT
-,TRBV9,-,TRBJ2-5,CASSADSKQETQYF,TGTGCCAGCAGCGCTGACAGTAAACAAGAGACCCAGTACTTC
-,TRBV6-4,-,TRBJ1-5,CASSATGSSNQPQHF,TGTGCCAGCAGTGCCACCGGTAGTAGCAATCAGCCCCAGCATTTT
-,TRBV7-6,-,TRBJ1-6,CASSLGVNSPLHF,TGTGCCAGCAGCCTAGGAGTTAATTCACCCCTCCACTTT
-,TRBV19,-,TRBJ2-5,CASSKISETQYF,TGTGCCAGTAGCAAGATCAGTGAGACCCAGTACTTC
-,TRBV5-6,-,TRBJ1-1,CASSRRGGEAFF,TGTGCCAGCAGCCGGCGGGGGGGTGAAGCTTTCTTT
-,TRBV25-1,-,TRBJ1-4,CASGEGGTNEKLFF,TGTGCCAGCGGAGAGGGAGGAACTAATGAAAAACTGTTTTTT
TRBD2,TRBV18,-,TRBJ2-7,CASSPGLAVGYEQYF,TGTGCCAGCTCACCGGGACTAGCGGTAGGATACGAGCAGTACTTC
-,TRBV29-1,-,TRBJ2-5,CSGAIITGTQLRETQYF,TGCAGCGGTGCAATTATTACCGGGACCCAGCTTCGAGAGACCCAGTACTTC
-,TRBV6-4,few,TRBJ1-3,CASRVEGSGNTIYF,TGTGCCAGCAGGGTAGAGGGCTCTGGAAACACCATATATTTT
-,TRBV6-5,-,TRBJ1-2,CASSRDRGVLHTF,TGTGCCAGCAGTCGGGACCGGGGGGTATTGCACACCTTC
-,TRBV19,few,TRBJ1-2,CATKDRYGYTF,TGTGCCACCAAAGATCGCTATGGCTACACCTTC
-,TRBV3-1/TRBV3-2,few,TRBJ2-1,CASSQVSGINEQFF,TGTGCCAGCAGCCAAGTATCGGGAATTAATGAGCAGTTCTTC
-,TRBV6-5,few,TRBJ2-2,CASSWGTGELFF,TGTGCCAGCAGTTGGGGGACCGGGGAGCTGTTTTTT
-,TRBV5-4,few,TRBJ1-6,CASSFGHRMAGGSPLHF,TGTGCCAGCAGCTTCGGACACAGGATGGCTGGGGGTTCACCCCTCCACTTT
-,TRBV28,-,TRBJ2-1,CASSSSRWEQFF,TGTGCCAGCAGTTCTTCCCGGTGGGAGCAGTTCTTC
-,TRBV19,-,TRBJ2-5,CASEKNTGKQETQYF,TGTGCCAGTGAAAAAAATACAGGGAAACAAGAGACCCAGTACTTC
-,TRBV6-5,-,TRBJ1-1,CASSYQGKTEAFF,TGTGCCAGCAGTTACCAGGGGAAAACTGAAGCTTTCTTT
-,TRBV9,-,TRBJ2-3,CASSVARLGDTQYF,TGTGCCAGCAGCGTAGCCCGGTTGGGAGATACGCAGTATTTT
TRBD1,TRBV3-1/TRBV3-2,-,TRBJ2-1,CASSRRDRDYNEQFF,TGTGCCAGCAGCCGCCGGGACAGGGACTACAATGAGCAGTTCTTC
TRBD1,TRBV3-1/TRBV3-2,-,TRBJ1-5,CASSQSDRGNNQPQHF,TGTGCCAGCAGCCAATCCGACAGGGGCAACAATCAGCCCCAGCATTTT
-,TRBV9,-,TRBJ1-2,CASSVRSLGTTNYGYTF,TGTGCCAGCAGCGTGAGGAGTCTAGGGACTACGAACTATGGCTACACCTTC
TRBD2,TRBV5-1,-,TRBJ2-1,CASSGTSGRYNEQFF,TGCGCCAGCAGCGGGACTAGCGGGAGATACAATGAGCAGTTCTTC